The 20 T cell receptor beta chains given below trace back to one sample, sequenced in a study of blood T cell repertoires in COVID-19. The table came from immunoSEQ multiplex PCR; TCRdb's copy has only in-frame clones and leaves some out. The sample includes about 200,000 clones, around 88% of them seen just once. Sequencing was performed on PBMCs or T cells enriched from blood (not recorded which). All receptors come from a man aged 40-50 years with acute COVID-19.

This clone has just a few counts. The V gene is TRBV7-9, the J gene TRBJ1-5, with D possibly being TRBD1 (6 bases). V was trimmed by 5 bases and J by 6 bases, leaving 20 bases between them. Looked up from germline, CDR1 is SEHNR and CDR2 is FQNEAQ (reference sequence). CDR3 length: 16 amino acids. The CDR3 loop is CASSHKDRPAGQPQHF. CDR3 sequence (DNA): TGTGCCAGCAGCCACAAAGACAGGCCCGCGGGTCAGCCCCAGCATTTT. Looking up the rest from reference TRBV7-9 and TRBJ1-5 gives the full variable domain: DTGVSQNPRHKITKRGQNVTFRCDPISEHNRLYWYRQTLGQGPEFLTYFQNEAQLEKSRLLSDRFSAERPKGSFSTLEIQRTEQGDSAMYLCASSHKDRPAGQPQHFGDGTRLSIL.

Here the CDR3 reads CASSESDGEETQYF. The CDR3 DNA is TGTGCCAGCTCAGAGTCGGACGGGGAAGAGACCCAGTACTTC. The genes are TRBV18 and TRBJ2-5, with D possibly being TRBD2 (5 bases). In germline, CDR1 is KGHSH, CDR2 LQKENI. V lost 5 bases and J 3 bases, leaving 13 bases between the germline ends. The CDR3 totals 14 residues.

The chain combines TRBV11-2 with TRBJ2-7; possibly TRBD1 for D (5 bases). Germline V gives CDR1 SGHAT, CDR2 FQNNGV. With 5 bases removed from V and 0 bases from J, the gap between germline ends came to 8 bases. The CDR3 is 13 residues long. The CDR3 protein is CASSIGHSYEQYF. The CDR3 nucleotides read TGTGCCAGCAGCATTGGACACTCCTACGAGCAGTACTTC.

This chain joins TRBV14 and TRBJ2-2, with 11 bases fitting TRBD1. Germline CDR1 is SGHDN and CDR2 is FVKESK. After removal of 4 bases from V and 1 base from J, the junction contained 8 bases not matched to a gene. The CDR3 is made up of 18 amino acids. CDR3 amino acids: CASSRGGQGVLNTGELFF. DNA for the CDR3: TGTGCCAGCAGCCGAGGGGGACAGGGGGTGTTGAACACCGGGGAGCTGTTTTTT.

V is TRBV7-3 and J is TRBJ2-1; 7 positions agree with TRBD2. V was pared by 5 bases and J by 1 base, with 5 bases of the junction left unmatched. The CDR3 totals 15 residues. Germline assignment: CDR1 SGHTA and CDR2 FQGTGA. CDR3 DNA: TGTGCCAGCAGCCGCAGCGGGACTTCCTACAATGAGCAGTTCTTC. Translated: CASSRSGTSYNEQFF.

The rearrangement uses TRBV27 and TRBJ1-6, with a tentative D call TRBD1 (5 bases). The CDR3 is made up of 14 amino acids. The germline V and J ends were trimmed by 6 bases and 4 bases, with 10 bases remaining between them. Germline V gives CDR1 MNHEY, CDR2 SMNVEV (reference sequence). CDR3 nucleotides: TGTGCCAGCAGCAGGGAGGTTTATAATTCACCCCTCCACTTT. It translates to CASSREVYNSPLHF.

The chain combines TRBV7-9 with TRBJ2-1; D ambiguous. The CDR3 totals 14 residues. Trimming pared 5 bases from V and 2 bases from J, leaving 10 bases between. Germline values: CDR1 SEHNR, CDR2 FQNEAQ (reference sequence). This chain's CDR3 is CASSPRGAYNEQFF. DNA for the CDR3: TGTGCCAGCAGCCCCCGCGGAGCCTACAATGAGCAGTTCTTC.

This clone showed up just once. The genes are TRBV6-5 and TRBJ2-7; 8 bases align to TRBD1. V trimming: 4 bases; J trimming: 11 bases; junction bases outside the gene matches: 10. There are 13 residues in the CDR3. Germline V gene data show CDR1 as MNHEY and CDR2 as SVGAGI. CDR3 DNA sequence: TGTGCCAGCAGTTTTACCGGGACAGGTACCGAGTACTTC. Protein sequence: CASSFTGTGTEYF.

V usage is TRBV18 and J usage is TRBJ1-4; 8 bases are a match to TRBD1. V trimming: 3 bases; J trimming: 4 bases; junction bases outside the gene matches: 4. Germline CDR1 is KGHSH and CDR2 is LQKENI. The CDR3 consists of 15 residues. CDR3 sequence reads: CASSPPGQVNEKLFF. The CDR3 DNA reads as TGTGCCAGCTCACCGCCGGGACAGGTTAATGAAAAACTGTTTTTT.

V usage is TRBV10-3 and J usage is TRBJ1-3; TRBD1 aligns across 9 bases. After removal of 6 bases from V and 3 bases from J, the junction contained 6 bases not matched to a gene. CDR1 and CDR2 from the germline V gene are ENHRY and SYGVKD. The CDR3 extends over 15 amino acids. The CDR3 here is CAISKTGGRGNTIYF. CDR3 nucleotides: TGTGCCATCAGCAAGACAGGGGGTCGTGGAAACACCATATATTTT.

The chain recombines TRBV4-2 with TRBJ1-2; unclear D gene. With 0 bases removed from V and 4 bases from J, the gap between germline ends came to 12 bases. The CDR3 loop spans 15 amino acids. CDR1 and CDR2 (germline): LGHNA, YNFKEQ. DNA for the CDR3: TGTGCCAGCAGCCAAGATCGCAGTTCCCTCTATGGCTACACCTTC. Protein sequence: CASSQDRSSLYGYTF.

The gene calls are TRBV24-1 and TRBJ2-1; 9 bases fit TRBD2. This CDR3 spans 14 amino acids. With 6 bases clipped from V and 7 bases from J, the junction kept 6 bases outside the gene matches. The germline V gene has CDR1 KGHDR and CDR2 SFDVKD. The chain's CDR3 is CATSSSGTRNEQFF. The CDR3 DNA is TGTGCCACCAGTTCTAGCGGGACTAGGAATGAGCAGTTCTTC.

The gene calls are TRBV9 and TRBJ2-7; 13 bases match TRBD2. This CDR3 region has 17 residues. Germline V gene sequence: CDR1 SGDLS, CDR2 YYNGEE. With 3 bases clipped from V and 4 bases from J, the junction kept 10 bases outside the gene matches. CDR3 amino acids: CASSASLGLAGAYEQYF. The CDR3 region has the DNA TGTGCCAGCAGCGCCAGCCTCGGACTAGCGGGAGCTTACGAGCAGTACTTC.

The chain links TRBV6-5 to TRBJ2-7; the D is unclear. Trimming removed 0 bases from V and 3 bases from J, with 6 bases in between. Per the germline V gene, CDR1 is MNHEY and CDR2 is SVGAGI. CDR3 size: 13 residues. In DNA, the CDR3 is TGTGCCAGCAGTTACTCCCTCCTCTACGAGCAGTACTTC. Amino acid sequence: CASSYSLLYEQYF.

A single count supports this clone. The chain employs TRBV4-1 and TRBJ2-1; no definite D call. This CDR3 is 15 amino acids long. Deletions cut 6 bases from V and 0 bases from J, with 12 bases between. Looked up from germline, CDR1 is MGHRA and CDR2 is YSYEKL. CDR3 sequence (DNA): TGCGCCAGCAGGCCCTTGTCTAGCTCCTACAATGAGCAGTTCTTC. It encodes CASRPLSSSYNEQFF.

The rearrangement links TRBV6-5 to TRBJ2-1; 9 positions agree with TRBD2. CDR1 MNHEY and CDR2 SVGAGI come from the germline V gene. The CDR3 extends over 14 amino acids. V shed 5 bases and J 6 bases; nucleotides not matched to a gene: 5. The CDR3 DNA follows: TGTGCCAGCAGTACCGGGACTAGCTCCAATGAGCAGTTCTTC. Translation gives CASSTGTSSNEQFF.

The chain is built from TRBV24-1 and TRBJ1-3, with D maybe TRBD1 (5 bases). The CDR3 runs 15 residues. Germline V gene lookup returns CDR1 KGHDR and CDR2 SFDVKD. The V gene lost 3 bases and the J gene lost 0 bases, with 8 bases spanning the gap. The CDR3 sequence is CATSDPGISGNTIYF. In DNA, the CDR3 is TGTGCCACCAGTGATCCAGGGATCTCTGGAAACACCATATATTTT.

The chain combines TRBV2 with TRBJ1-1, with TRBD1 as a possible D gene (5 bases). Germline values: CDR1 SNHLY, CDR2 FYNNEI. The CDR3 is made up of 13 amino acids. V lost 8 bases and J lost 0, with 10 bases in between. CDR3 sequence: CASREGMNTEAFF. CDR3 coding DNA: TGTGCCAGCCGGGAGGGGATGAACACTGAAGCTTTCTTT. Full variable domain (missing parts from reference TRBV2 and TRBJ1-1): EPEVTQTPSHQVTQMGQEVILRCVPISNHLYFYWYRQILGQKVEFLVSFYNNEISEKSEIFDDQFSVERPDGSNFTLKIRSTKLEDSAMYFCASREGMNTEAFFGQGTRLTVV.

This clone has only one observation. The CDR3 reads CASSLVGRETVNEQFF. The CDR3 nucleotides read TGTGCCAGCAGCTTAGTCGGGCGGGAGACTGTTAATGAGCAGTTCTTC. The V and J genes are TRBV7-9 and TRBJ2-1; 7 bases fit TRBD2. The germline V gene encodes CDR1 SEHNR and CDR2 FQNEAQ (reference sequence). The CDR3 is 16 residues long. The V segment lost 1 base and the J segment 7 bases; nucleotides outside the gene matches: 10.

The chain has TRBV4-1 and TRBJ2-7, with 13 bases aligning to TRBD2. Germline values: CDR1 MGHRA, CDR2 YSYEKL. Trimming at V came to 1 base and at J to 7 bases, leaving 4 bases not matched to a gene. The CDR3 totals 15 residues. This CDR3 reads CASSQGLAGGWEQYF. The CDR3 bases are TGCGCCAGCAGCCAAGGACTAGCGGGAGGTTGGGAGCAGTACTTC.